This TCR beta chain derives from a study of cytomegalovirus exposure and HLA in healthy donors. General study findings and limits: When analyzed later, the rates of TCR association showed variation by HLA locus, with DRB1 the most and HLA-C the fewest. Later on, an analysis tied around 17,000 TCR beta sequences to HLA alleles at 0.05 false discovery rate.

For this clone: The antigen remains undetermined.

The length of the CDR3 is 14 residues. The J segment lost 5 bases and the V segment lost 6 bases, leaving 9 bases of the junction unmatched. In germline, CDR1 is LNHDA, CDR2 SQIVND (reference sequence). Both 60 Vbeta primers and 13 Jbeta primers went into the PCR. Some clones are missing from TCRdb's copy, which holds only in-frame ones; the method was immunoSEQ multiplex PCR. The data contain 150,000 to 160,000 clones, about 80% of them singletons. The specimen was PBMCs. This TCR came from a woman aged 40-49 years in good health and CMV-seronegative. This sequence joins TRBV19 and TRBJ1-1; 7 bases map to TRBD1. CDR3: CASRGGRGATEAFF. The CDR3 nucleotides are TGTGCCAGTAGGGGTGGCAGGGGGGCAACTGAAGCTTTCTTT. The full variable domain, its missing parts supplied by reference TRBV19 and TRBJ1-1, is DGGITQSPKYLFRKEGQNVTLSCEQNLNHDAMYWYRQDPGQGLRLIYYSQIVNDFQKGDIAEGYSVSREKKESFPLTVTSAQKNPTAFYLCASRGGRGATEAFFGQGTRLTVV.